One sample yielded the 5 T cell receptor beta chains listed below, sequenced in a study of cytomegalovirus exposure and HLA in healthy donors. The PCR employed 60 Vbeta primers together with 13 Jbeta primers. Produced via immunoSEQ multiplex PCR; TCRdb's table is partial and in-frame only. This sample's table reports 150,000 or so clones. What was sequenced was PBMCs. These receptors all come from a man aged 18-30 years in good health and CMV-seronegative.

V gene TRBV19 combines with J gene TRBJ1-2; D perhaps matches TRBD1 (5 bases). Looked up from germline, CDR1 is LNHDA and CDR2 is SQIVND (reference sequence). V lost 6 bases and J 3 bases, leaving 8 bases between the germline ends. This CDR3 has 12 amino acids. In DNA, the CDR3 is TGTGCCAGTAGCAGGGTGGACTATGGCTACACCTTC. Translated, it gives CASSRVDYGYTF.

The chain recombines TRBV5-1 with TRBJ1-4, with 7 positions matching TRBD1. Germline lookup yields CDR1 SGHRS and CDR2 YFSETQ. The CDR3 extends over 13 amino acids. The trim removed 4 bases at V and 8 bases at J, leaving 5 bases unmatched. The CDR3 DNA follows: TGCGCCAGCAGCCTGGGACAGCGAGAAAAACTGTTTTTT. It codes for CASSLGQREKLFF.

The V and J genes are TRBV28 and TRBJ2-1; 13 bases are a match to TRBD2. Germline V gives CDR1 MDHEN, CDR2 SYDVKM. V trimming: 6 bases; J trimming: 8 bases; junction bases outside the gene matches: 22. The length of the CDR3 is 20 residues. The CDR3 DNA follows: TGTGCCAGCAGAAACTACTGGACTAGCGGGAGACAGGTCCGGGGTCATGAGCAGTTCTTC. This sequence encodes CASRNYWTSGRQVRGHEQFF.

This chain links TRBV10-3 with TRBJ1-5; D uncertain. Trimming removed 0 bases at V and 1 base at J, with 13 bases between. The CDR3 runs 17 residues. Germline CDR1 and CDR2: ENHRY and SYGVKD. The CDR3 region is CAISESIYAGSNQPQHF. In DNA form, the CDR3 reads TGTGCCATCAGTGAGTCGATTTATGCAGGAAGCAATCAGCCCCAGCATTTT.

The V gene is TRBV5-6, the J gene TRBJ2-7, with D perhaps matching TRBD2 (5 bases). Trimming stripped 2 bases from V and 0 bases from J, with 12 bases between. The CDR3 has 15 residues. CDR1 and CDR2 from the germline V gene are SGHDT and YYEEEE. Here the CDR3 DNA reads TGTGCCAGCAGCTTAGGGAGCGCGAGCTCCTACGAGCAGTACTTC. Translated, it gives CASSLGSASSYEQYF.